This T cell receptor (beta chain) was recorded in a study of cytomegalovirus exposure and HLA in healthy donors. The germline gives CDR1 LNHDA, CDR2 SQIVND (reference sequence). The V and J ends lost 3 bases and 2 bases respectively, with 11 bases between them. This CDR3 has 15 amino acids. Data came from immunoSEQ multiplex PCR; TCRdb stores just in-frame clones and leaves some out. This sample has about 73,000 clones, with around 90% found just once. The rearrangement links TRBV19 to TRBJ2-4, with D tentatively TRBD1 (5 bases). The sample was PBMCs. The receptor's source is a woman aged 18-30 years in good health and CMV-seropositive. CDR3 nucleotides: TGTGCCAGTAGTATGGACCAGGGAACCAAAAACATTCAGTACTTC. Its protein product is CASSMDQGTKNIQYF.